The subject of this entry is one TCR beta chain. Its target is unknown. Cycle 7 day 1, cycle 4 day 1, and baseline were the timepoints at which blood was sampled. The sample originates from a study of OX40 agonist ivuxolimab in advanced cancers. The CDR3 loop spans 13 amino acids. Germline V gene data show CDR1 as MRHNA and CDR2 as SNTAGT. V was clipped by 6 bases and J by 3 bases, with 10 bases between them. Some clones are missing from TCRdb's copy, which holds only in-frame ones; the method was immunoSEQ multiplex PCR. Of about 67,000 clones in the sample, just over 90% were seen once. Overall study results and limits: Dose levels from 0.1 to 3.0 mg/kg saw CD4+ and CD8+ blood T cells expand clonally by week 6. On average, a greater number of expanded clones characterised CD8+ T cells relative to CD4+.

V is TRBV6-4 and J is TRBJ2-3, with D perhaps TRBD2 (5 bases). This sample comprised CD4+ or CD8+ T cells sorted from blood, obtained in a trial of the OX40 agonist ivuxolimab. The receptor's source is an adult with an advanced solid tumor such as melanoma, head and neck, liver or kidney cancer. Here the CDR3 DNA reads TGTGCCAGCAGCGCTACGGGGACAGATACGCAGTATTTT. Amino acids: CASSATGTDTQYF.